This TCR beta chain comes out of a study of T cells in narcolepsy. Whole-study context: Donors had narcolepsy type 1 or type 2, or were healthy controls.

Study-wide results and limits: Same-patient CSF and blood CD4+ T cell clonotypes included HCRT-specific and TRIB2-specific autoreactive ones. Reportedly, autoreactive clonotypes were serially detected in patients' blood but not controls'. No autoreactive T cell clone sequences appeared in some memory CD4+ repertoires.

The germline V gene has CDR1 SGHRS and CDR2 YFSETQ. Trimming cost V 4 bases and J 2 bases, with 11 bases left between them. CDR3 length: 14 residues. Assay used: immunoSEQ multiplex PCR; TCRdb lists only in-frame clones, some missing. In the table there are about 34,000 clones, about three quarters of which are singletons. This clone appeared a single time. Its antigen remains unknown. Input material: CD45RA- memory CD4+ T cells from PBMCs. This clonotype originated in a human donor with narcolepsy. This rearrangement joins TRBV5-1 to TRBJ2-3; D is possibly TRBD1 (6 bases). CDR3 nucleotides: TGCGCCAGCAGCGGAGGACAGCCCACAGATACGCAGTATTTT. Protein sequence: CASSGGQPTDTQYF.